This T cell receptor (beta chain) appears in the sequencing data of a study of tumor-infiltrating lymphocytes in primary liver carcinoma. Each 20-30 mg portion of unsorted bulk tissue served as the source for co-extraction of RNA and DNA. The V end lost 1 base, the J end lost 0 bases, and 17 bases lay between the germline ends. Germline lookup yields CDR1 MGHRA and CDR2 YSYEKL. The CDR3 is 18 amino acids. As regards this clonotype: A clone one base away is much larger, so this may be a read error. Lacking the conserved final phenylalanine or tryptophan, this CDR3 likely reflects a read error.

A constant-region primer served to make TCR beta cDNA from roughly 500 ng total RNA. Employing slightly modified ARM-PCR, three nested multiplex PCR rounds were run, and these gave rise to the TCR beta libraries. The two initial PCR rounds, around 11 cycles each, used TRBV1-TRBV30 forward and C-beta reverse primers. Each CDR3 protein gets one entry after TCRdb re-called the multiplex PCR reads with MiXCR. The table includes under 200,000 distinct CDR3 sequences, over 80% detected once. Sequenced: tumor tissue from primary liver carcinoma. The TCR was taken from a man aged 40-50 years with primary liver carcinoma and hepatitis B virus infection. This chain connects TRBV4-1 to TRBJ2-3, with unresolved D. Here the CDR3 reads CASSQGGSLVASTDTQYS. The DNA for the CDR3 is TGCGCCAGCAGCCAAGGTGGCAGCTTGGTCGCTAGCACAGATACGCAGTATTCT.